This note documents a single T cell receptor (beta chain) sequence. What it binds is unknown. These data come from a study of T cell responses to AZD1222 COVID-19 vaccine. The overall study: Pooling of second doses given at about 4 or about 12 weeks was done.

The germline V gene has CDR1 KGHDR and CDR2 SFDVKD. The ends were cut back, 12 bases at V and 11 bases at J, with 13 bases in the middle. The CDR3 covers 10 residues. Points from the study as a whole: Baseline serology detected seropositivity in only six AZD1222 recipients. Mostly white British, mostly female donors; authors suggested clonal diversity may be underestimated. Compared with day 0, the breadth and depth of the Spike-specific TCR repertoire rose significantly after two doses of AZD1222.

Sequenced by immunoSEQ multiplex PCR; TCRdb stores in-frame clones only, minus some. The data show more than 95,000 clones, 88% seen once. The TCR sequence derives from an adult in good health. Sequenced material: peripheral blood, taken on day 0 of AZD1222 vaccination. The chain carries TRBV24-1 and TRBJ2-1; D is uncertain. In nucleotides, the CDR3 is TGTGCCCCAACCTCCGCGAAGCAGTTCTTC. Translated, it gives CAPTSAKQFF.